This T cell receptor beta chain is from a study of cytomegalovirus exposure and HLA in healthy donors. Deletions cut 4 bases from V and 1 base from J, with 13 bases between. The CDR3 length is 15 residues. CDR1 is SEHNR and CDR2 is FQNEAQ in the germline V gene (reference sequence). It was with 60 Vbeta and 13 Jbeta primers that the PCR ran. Clones were sequenced by immunoSEQ multiplex PCR, and TCRdb holds only the in-frame ones, with some missing. The sample carries about 130,000 clones, 15% to 20% recorded once. This clone was observed a few times. The origin of this receptor is a female donor in good health and CMV-seropositive. Sample: PBMCs. The rearrangement uses TRBV7-9 and TRBJ1-1; D perhaps matches TRBD1 (5 bases). The CDR3 bases are TGTGCCAGCAGCTCAGGGCTCCTAGAGAACACTGAAGCTTTCTTT. As protein: CASSSGLLENTEAFF.